Following are 2 T cell receptor beta chains from one sample sequenced in a study of beta chain features in type 1 diabetes. The study reverse transcribed the entire isolated RNA, so it sequenced expressed TCRB transcripts. TCRdb's copy holds only in-frame clones and misses some; the assay was immunoSEQ multiplex PCR. Altogether 250,000 to 350,000 clones are present, 12% to 15% being singletons, with the ten largest covering under 8.5%. Sequenced sample: central memory CD4+ T cells from blood. Receptor source: a man aged 25-45 years in good health.

Many counts were recorded for this clone. The chain couples TRBV25-1 to TRBJ2-1, with 11 bases lining up with TRBD2. After removal of 6 bases from V and 15 bases from J, the junction contained 16 bases not matched to a gene. This CDR3 is 15 amino acids long. The germline gives CDR1 MGHDK, CDR2 SYGVNS. For the CDR3, the DNA is TGTGCCAGCAGCACTAGCGGGAGTCCCCGTGTTCGAACGTTCTTC. It specifies CASSTSGSPRVRTFF.

This chain uses TRBV7-2 with TRBJ2-1, with D perhaps TRBD2 (6 bases). The CDR3 consists of 12 residues. CDR1 is SGHTA and CDR2 is FQGNSA in the germline V gene. The germline V and J ends were trimmed by 2 bases and 10 bases, with 9 bases remaining between them. CDR3 protein: CASSLRAGEQFF. The CDR3 DNA reads as TGTGCCAGCAGCTTAAGGGCGGGGGAGCAGTTCTTC.